This T cell receptor (beta chain) was recorded in a study of beta chain features in type 1 diabetes. Background on the study: All samples together contributed 100 million to 120 million sorted cells for examination.

The CDR3 length is 15 residues. V was pared by 3 bases and J by 2 bases, with 5 bases of the junction left unmatched. The V gene's germline CDR1 is GTSNPN and CDR2 SVGIG (reference sequence). Of note for this clone: Its target is unknown.

Expressed TCRB transcripts were sequenced because the isolated RNA had all been reverse transcribed beforehand. Method: immunoSEQ multiplex PCR; TCRdb's copy keeps in-frame clones and lacks some. The table records approximately 730,000 clones, roughly 13% of them present only once. General observations from the study: Patients with Type 1 diabetes showed moderately but significantly shorter TCRB CDR3s in all four CD4+ subsets.

The sequence was collected from a man younger than 30 with type 1 diabetes. Sequences were obtained from naive CD4+ T cells from blood. The rearrangement joins TRBV30 to TRBJ1-5; 9 bases align to TRBD1. CDR3 residues: CAWSPRTGGNQPQHF. CDR3 sequence (DNA): TGTGCCTGGAGCCCCCGGACAGGGGGCAATCAGCCCCAGCATTTT.